Described below is a single TCR beta chain sequence and its context. Its antigen remains unidentified. These data originate in a study of shared clonotypes between healthy human individuals. Across the whole study: Each donor's CD4 naive and CD4 memory cells filled three plates apiece, CD8 naive two, and CD8 memory one. Regarding the study as a whole: Investigators collected only blood, and repertoires in tissues likely differ.

Profiled with immunoSEQ multiplex PCR; TCRdb holds only in-frame clones, not every one. The profile covers 1 million to 1.3 million clones, with approximately 80% appearing a single time and around 0.61% taken by the ten largest. CDR1 is SGHTA, CDR2 FQGNSA, per germline. The CDR3 is 14 amino acids. V dropped 5 bases and J dropped 2; count of bases not matched to a gene: 4. V gene TRBV7-2 combines with J gene TRBJ1-1; 8 positions agree with TRBD1. The source material was memory CD4+ T cells from PBMCs. Stated subset: CD45RA-negative fraction. This sequence was found in a young man in good health. Some clones in this sample may be carry-over from other donors' samples. Written as DNA, the CDR3 is TGTGCCAGCAGCCGAACAGGGGGAAACACTGAAGCTTTCTTT. Translated: CASSRTGGNTEAFF.